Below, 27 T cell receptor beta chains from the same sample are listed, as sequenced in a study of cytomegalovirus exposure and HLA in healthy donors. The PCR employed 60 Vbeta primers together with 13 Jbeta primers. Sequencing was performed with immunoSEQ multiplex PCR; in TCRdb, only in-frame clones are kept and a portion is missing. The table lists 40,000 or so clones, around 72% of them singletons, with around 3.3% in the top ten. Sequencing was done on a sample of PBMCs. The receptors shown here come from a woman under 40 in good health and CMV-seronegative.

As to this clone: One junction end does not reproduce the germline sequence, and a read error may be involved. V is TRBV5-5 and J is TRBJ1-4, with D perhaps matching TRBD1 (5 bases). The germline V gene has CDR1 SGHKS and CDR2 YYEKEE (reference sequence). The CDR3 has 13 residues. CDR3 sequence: CASSFGVTATTDF. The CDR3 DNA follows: TGTGCCAGCAGCTTCGGTGTGACAGCGACCACTGATTTT.

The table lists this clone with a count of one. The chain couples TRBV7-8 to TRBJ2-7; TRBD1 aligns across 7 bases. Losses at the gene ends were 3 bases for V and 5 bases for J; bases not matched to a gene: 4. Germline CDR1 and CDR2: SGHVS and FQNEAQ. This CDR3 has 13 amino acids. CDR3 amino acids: CASSFTGDHEQYF. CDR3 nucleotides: TGTGCCAGCAGCTTCACAGGGGACCACGAGCAGTACTTC.

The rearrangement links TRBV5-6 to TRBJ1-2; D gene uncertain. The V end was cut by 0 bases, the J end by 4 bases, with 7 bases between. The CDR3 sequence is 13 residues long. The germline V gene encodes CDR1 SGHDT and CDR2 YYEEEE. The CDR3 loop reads CASSLETIYGYTF. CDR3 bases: TGTGCCAGCAGCTTGGAGACTATCTATGGCTACACCTTC.

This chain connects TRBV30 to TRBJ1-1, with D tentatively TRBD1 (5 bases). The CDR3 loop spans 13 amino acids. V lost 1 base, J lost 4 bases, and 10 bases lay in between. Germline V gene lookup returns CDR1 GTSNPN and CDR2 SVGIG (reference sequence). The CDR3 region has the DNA TGTGCCTGGAGTGACGGGGGTTCCACTGAAGCTTTCTTT. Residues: CAWSDGGSTEAFF.

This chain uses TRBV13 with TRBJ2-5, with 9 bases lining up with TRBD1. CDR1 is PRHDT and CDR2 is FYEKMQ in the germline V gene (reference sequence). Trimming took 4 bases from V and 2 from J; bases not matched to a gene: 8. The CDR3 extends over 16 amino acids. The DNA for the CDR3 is TGTGCCAGCAGCTCCGCTGACAGGGGGGAACAAGAGACCCAGTACTTC. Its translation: CASSSADRGEQETQYF. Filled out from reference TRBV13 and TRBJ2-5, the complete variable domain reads AAGVIQSPRHLIKEKRETATLKCYPIPRHDTVYWYQQGPGQDPQFLISFYEKMQSDKGSIPDRFSAQQFSDYHSELNMSSLELGDSALYFCASSSADRGEQETQYFGPGTRLLVL.

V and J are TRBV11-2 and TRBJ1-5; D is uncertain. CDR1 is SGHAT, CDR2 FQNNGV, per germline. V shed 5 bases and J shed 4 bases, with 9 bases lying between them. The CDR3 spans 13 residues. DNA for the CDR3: TGTGCCAGCAGCAGAAACCAGAATCAGCCCCAGCATTTT. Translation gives CASSRNQNQPQHF.

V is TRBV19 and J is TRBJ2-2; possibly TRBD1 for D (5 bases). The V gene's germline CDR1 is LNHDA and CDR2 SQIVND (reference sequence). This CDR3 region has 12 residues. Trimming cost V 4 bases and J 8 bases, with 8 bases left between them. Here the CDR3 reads CASSSRVGELFF. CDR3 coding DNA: TGTGCCAGTAGTAGCAGGGTAGGGGAGCTGTTTTTT.

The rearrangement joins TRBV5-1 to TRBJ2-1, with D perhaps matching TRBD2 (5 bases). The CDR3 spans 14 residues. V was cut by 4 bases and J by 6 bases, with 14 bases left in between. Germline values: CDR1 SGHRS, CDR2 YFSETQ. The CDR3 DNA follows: TGCGCCAGCAGCGAGGGAGTTACTCCCAATGAGCAGTTCTTC. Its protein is CASSEGVTPNEQFF.

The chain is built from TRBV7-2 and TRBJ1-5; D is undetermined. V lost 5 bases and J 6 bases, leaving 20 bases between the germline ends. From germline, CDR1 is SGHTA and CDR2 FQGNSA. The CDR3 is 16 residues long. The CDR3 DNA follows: TGTGCCAGCAGCCCTTTGTCGGGGTATGGAGGTCAGCCCCAGCATTTT. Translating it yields CASSPLSGYGGQPQHF.

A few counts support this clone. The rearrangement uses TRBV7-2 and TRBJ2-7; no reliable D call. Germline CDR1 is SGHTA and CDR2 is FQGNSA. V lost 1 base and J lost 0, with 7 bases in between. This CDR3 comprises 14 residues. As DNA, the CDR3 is TGTGCCAGCAGCTTAGTCGGGTCCTCCTACGAGCAGTACTTC. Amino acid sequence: CASSLVGSSYEQYF.

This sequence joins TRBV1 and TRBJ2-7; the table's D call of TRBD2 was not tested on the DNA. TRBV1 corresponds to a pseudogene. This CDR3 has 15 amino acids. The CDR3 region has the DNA TGCACCAGCAGCCAAGATCCCGGGGGGCCCTACGAGCAGTACTTC. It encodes CTSSQDPGGPYEQYF.

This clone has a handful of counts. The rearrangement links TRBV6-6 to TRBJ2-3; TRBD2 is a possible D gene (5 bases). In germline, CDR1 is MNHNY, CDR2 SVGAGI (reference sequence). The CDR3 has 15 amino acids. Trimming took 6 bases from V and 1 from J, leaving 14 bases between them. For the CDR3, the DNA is TGTGCCAGCAGCGGAAGGACTTATGGCACAGATACGCAGTATTTT. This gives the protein CASSGRTYGTDTQYF.

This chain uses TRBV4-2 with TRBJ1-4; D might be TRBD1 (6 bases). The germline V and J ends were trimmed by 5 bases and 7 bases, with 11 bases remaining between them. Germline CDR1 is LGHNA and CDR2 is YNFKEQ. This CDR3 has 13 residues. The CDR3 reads CASSAIRGEKLFF. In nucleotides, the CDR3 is TGTGCCAGCAGCGCGATCAGGGGTGAAAAACTGTTTTTT.

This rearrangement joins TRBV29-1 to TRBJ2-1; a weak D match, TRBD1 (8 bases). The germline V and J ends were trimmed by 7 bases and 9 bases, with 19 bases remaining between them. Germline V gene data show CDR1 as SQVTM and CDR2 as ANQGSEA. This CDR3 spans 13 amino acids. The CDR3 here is CSGGGQVGSEQFF. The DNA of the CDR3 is TGCAGCGGGGGGGGACAGGTAGGAAGTGAGCAGTTCTTC.

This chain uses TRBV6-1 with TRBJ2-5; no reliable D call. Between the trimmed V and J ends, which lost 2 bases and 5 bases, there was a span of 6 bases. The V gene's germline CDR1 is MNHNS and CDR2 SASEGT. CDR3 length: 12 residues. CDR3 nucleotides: TGTGCCAGCAGTGAATTCCCGGAGACCCAGTACTTC. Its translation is CASSEFPETQYF.

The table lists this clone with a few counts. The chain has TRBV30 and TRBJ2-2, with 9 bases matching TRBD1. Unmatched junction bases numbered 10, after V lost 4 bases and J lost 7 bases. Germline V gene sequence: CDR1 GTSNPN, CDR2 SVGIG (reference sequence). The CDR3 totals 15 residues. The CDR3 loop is CAWTSGDRAVGELFF. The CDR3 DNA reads TGTGCCTGGACGTCGGGGGACAGGGCTGTCGGGGAGCTGTTTTTT.

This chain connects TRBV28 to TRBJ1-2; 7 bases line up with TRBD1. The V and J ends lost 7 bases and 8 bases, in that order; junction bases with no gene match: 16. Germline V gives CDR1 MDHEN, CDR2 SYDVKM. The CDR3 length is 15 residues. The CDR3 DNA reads TGTGCCAGCACCCTTGACAGGGAATTTGGCGAGGGCTACACCTTC. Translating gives CASTLDREFGEGYTF.

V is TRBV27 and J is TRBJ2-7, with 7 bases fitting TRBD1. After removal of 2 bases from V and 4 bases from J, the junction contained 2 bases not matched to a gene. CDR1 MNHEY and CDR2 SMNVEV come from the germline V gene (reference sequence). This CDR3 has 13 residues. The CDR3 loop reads CASSLRQGYEQYF. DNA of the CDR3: TGTGCCAGCAGTTTACGACAGGGTTACGAGCAGTACTTC.

The CDR3 nucleotides are TGCAGCGGTGATCAGGGGACTGAGCAGTTCTTC. This encodes CSGDQGTEQFF. The chain recombines TRBV29-1 with TRBJ2-1; TRBD1 is a possible D gene (6 bases). Looked up from germline, CDR1 is SQVTM and CDR2 is ANQGSEA. V shed 7 bases and J shed 9 bases, with 13 bases lying between them. CDR3 length: 11 amino acids.

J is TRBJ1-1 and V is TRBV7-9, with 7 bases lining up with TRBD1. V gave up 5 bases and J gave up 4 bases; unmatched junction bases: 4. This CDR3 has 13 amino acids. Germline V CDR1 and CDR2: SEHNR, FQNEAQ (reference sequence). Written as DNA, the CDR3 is TGTGCCAGCAGCAGCGACAGGGTCACTGAAGCTTTCTTT. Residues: CASSSDRVTEAFF.

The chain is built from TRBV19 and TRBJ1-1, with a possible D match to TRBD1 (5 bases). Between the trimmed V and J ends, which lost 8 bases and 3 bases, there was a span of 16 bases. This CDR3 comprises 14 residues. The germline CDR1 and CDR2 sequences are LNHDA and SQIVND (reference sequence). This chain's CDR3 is CASQPGRGYTEAFF. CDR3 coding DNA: TGTGCCAGTCAACCCGGGAGGGGCTACACTGAAGCTTTCTTT.

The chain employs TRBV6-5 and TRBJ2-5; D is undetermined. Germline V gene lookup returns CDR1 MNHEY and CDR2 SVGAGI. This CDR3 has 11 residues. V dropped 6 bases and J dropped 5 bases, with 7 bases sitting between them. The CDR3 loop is CASRRHETQYF. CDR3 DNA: TGTGCCAGCAGGCGCCATGAGACCCAGTACTTC.

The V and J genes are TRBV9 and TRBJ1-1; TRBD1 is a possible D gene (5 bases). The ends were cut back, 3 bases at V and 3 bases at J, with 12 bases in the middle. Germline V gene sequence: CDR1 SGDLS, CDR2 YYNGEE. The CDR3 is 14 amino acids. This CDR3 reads CASSDSLGDTEAFF. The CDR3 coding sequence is TGTGCCAGCAGCGATAGCTTAGGGGACACTGAAGCTTTCTTT. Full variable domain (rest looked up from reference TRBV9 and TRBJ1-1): DSGVTQTPKHLITATGQRVTLRCSPRSGDLSVYWYQQSLDQGLQFLIQYYNGEERAKGNILERFSAQQFPDLHSELNLSSLELGDSALYFCASSDSLGDTEAFFGQGTRLTVV.

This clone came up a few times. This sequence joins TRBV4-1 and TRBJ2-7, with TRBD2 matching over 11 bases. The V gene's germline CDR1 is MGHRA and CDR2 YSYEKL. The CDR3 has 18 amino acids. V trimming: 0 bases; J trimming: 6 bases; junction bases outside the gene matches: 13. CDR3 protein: CASSQDRLAGGTPLEQYF. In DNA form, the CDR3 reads TGCGCCAGCAGCCAAGATCGTCTAGCGGGGGGCACCCCTCTCGAGCAGTACTTC.

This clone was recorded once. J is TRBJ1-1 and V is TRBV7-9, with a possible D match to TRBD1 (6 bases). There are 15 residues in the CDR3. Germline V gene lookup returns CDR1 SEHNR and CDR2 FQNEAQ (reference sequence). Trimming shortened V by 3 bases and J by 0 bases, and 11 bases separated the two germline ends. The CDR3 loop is CASSFADRLNTEAFF. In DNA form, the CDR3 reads TGTGCCAGCAGCTTCGCTGACAGGCTGAACACTGAAGCTTTCTTT.

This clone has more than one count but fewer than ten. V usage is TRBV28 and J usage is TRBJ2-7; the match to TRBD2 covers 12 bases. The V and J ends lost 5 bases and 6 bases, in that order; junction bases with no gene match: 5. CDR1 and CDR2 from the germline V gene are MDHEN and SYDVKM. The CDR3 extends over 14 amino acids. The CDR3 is CASSRLAGVFEQYF. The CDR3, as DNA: TGTGCCAGCAGTCGACTAGCGGGAGTTTTCGAGCAGTACTTC. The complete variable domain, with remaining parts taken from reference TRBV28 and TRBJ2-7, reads DVKVTQSSRYLVKRTGEKVFLECVQDMDHENMFWYRQDPGLGLRLIYFSYDVKMKEKGDIPEGYSVSREKKERFSLILESASTNQTSMYLCASSRLAGVFEQYFGPGTRLTVT.

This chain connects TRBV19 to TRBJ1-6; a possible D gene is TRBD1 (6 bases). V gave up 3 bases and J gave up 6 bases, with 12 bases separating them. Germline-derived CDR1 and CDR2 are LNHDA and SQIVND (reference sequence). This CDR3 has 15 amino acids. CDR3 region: CASSIRQGPNSPLHF. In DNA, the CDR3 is TGTGCCAGTAGTATCCGCCAGGGGCCTAATTCACCCCTCCACTTT. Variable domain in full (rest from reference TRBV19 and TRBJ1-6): DGGITQSPKYLFRKEGQNVTLSCEQNLNHDAMYWYRQDPGQGLRLIYYSQIVNDFQKGDIAEGYSVSREKKESFPLTVTSAQKNPTAFYLCASSIRQGPNSPLHFGNGTRLTVT.